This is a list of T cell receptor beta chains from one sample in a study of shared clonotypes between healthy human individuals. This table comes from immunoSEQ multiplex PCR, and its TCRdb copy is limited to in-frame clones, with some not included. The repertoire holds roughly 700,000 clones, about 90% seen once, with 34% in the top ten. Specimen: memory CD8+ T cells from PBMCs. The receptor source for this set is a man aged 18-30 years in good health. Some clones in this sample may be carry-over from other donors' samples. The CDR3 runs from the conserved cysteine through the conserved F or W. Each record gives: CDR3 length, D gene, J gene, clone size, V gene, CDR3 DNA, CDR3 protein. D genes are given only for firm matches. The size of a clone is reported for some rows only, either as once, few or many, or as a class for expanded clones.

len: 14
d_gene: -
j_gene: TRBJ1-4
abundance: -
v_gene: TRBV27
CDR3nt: TGTGCCAGCAGTTTACGGGGGTTTGGTGAAAAACTGTTTTTT
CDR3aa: CASSLRGFGEKLFF

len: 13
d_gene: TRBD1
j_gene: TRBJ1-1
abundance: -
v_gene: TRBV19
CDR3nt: TGTGCCAGTAGTTACAGGGGGCTGGCTGAAGCTTTCTTT
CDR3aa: CASSYRGLAEAFF

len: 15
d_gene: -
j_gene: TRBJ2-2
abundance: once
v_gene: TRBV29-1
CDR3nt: TGCAGCGTTATTCAGACAGGCCGGAACACCGGGGAGCTGTTTTTT
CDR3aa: CSVIQTGRNTGELFF

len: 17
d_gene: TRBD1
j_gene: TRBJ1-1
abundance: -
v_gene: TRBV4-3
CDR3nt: TGCGCCAGCAGCCAAGATAAAGGGACAGGGGGTAACACTGAAGCTTTCTTT
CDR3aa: CASSQDKGTGGNTEAFF

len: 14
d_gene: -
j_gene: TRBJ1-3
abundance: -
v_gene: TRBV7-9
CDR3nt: TGTGCCAGCAGGGACGGGAACTCTGGAAACACCATATATTTT
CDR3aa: CASRDGNSGNTIYF

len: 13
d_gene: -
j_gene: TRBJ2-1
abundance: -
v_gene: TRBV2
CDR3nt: TGTGCCAGCATCCCGCGGGGCTACAATGAGCAGTTCTTC
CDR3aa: CASIPRGYNEQFF

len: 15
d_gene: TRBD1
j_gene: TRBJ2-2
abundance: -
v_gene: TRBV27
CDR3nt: TGTGCCAGCAGTTTTGGGACAGGGGTAGCCGGGGAGCTGTTTTTT
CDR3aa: CASSFGTGVAGELFF

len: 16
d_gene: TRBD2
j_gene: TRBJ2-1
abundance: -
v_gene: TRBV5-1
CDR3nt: TGCGCCAGCAGCACTGAGGCTAGCGGGAGAGAAAATGAGCAGTTCTTC
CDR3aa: CASSTEASGRENEQFF

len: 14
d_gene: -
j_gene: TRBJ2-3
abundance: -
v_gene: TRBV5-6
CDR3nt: TGTGCCAGCAGCCCCGGACAGAACACAGATACGCAGTATTTT
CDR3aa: CASSPGQNTDTQYF

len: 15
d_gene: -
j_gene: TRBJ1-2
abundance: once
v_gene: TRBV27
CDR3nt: TGTGCCACCTTGGAGACAGGACAAGCTAACTATGGCTACACCTTC
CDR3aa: CATLETGQANYGYTF

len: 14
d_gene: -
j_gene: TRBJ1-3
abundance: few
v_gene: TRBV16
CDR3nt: TGTGCCAGCAGCCAACGGGCGGAGGGAAACACCATATATTTT
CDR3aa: CASSQRAEGNTIYF

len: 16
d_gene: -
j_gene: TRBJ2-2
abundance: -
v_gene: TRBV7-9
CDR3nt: TGTGCCAGCAGCCCCCGCCTTGGGGGGCCCACCGGGGAGCTGTTTTTT
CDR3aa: CASSPRLGGPTGELFF

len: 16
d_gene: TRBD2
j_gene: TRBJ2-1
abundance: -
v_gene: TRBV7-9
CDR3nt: TGTGCCAGCAGCTTAGCGCTAGCGGGAGTAAGGAATGAGCAGTTCTTC
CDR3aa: CASSLALAGVRNEQFF

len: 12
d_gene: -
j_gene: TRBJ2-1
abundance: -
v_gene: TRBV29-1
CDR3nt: TGCAGCGTTGAAGAAGGAGACAATGAGCAGTTCTTC
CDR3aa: CSVEEGDNEQFF

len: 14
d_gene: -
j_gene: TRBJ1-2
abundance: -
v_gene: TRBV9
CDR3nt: TGTGCCAGCAGCGTAGGGAGGACTAACTATGGCTACACCTTC
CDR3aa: CASSVGRTNYGYTF

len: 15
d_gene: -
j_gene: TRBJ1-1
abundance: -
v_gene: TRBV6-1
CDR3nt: TGTGCCAGCAGTGAGGTGGCGCGCCGGAACACTGAAGCTTTCTTT
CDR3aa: CASSEVARRNTEAFF

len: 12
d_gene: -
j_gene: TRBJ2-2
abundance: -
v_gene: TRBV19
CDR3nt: TGTGCCAGTAGTATAGGGACCGGGGAGCTGTTTTTT
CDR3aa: CASSIGTGELFF

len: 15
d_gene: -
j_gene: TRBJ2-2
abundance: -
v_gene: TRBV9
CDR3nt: TGTGCCAGCAGCGTAGAGGGGAGTCCAGCCGGGGAGCTGTTTTTT
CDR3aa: CASSVEGSPAGELFF

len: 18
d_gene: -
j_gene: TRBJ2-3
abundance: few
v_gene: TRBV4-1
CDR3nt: TGCGCCAGCAGCCATGCTCTCGTGGGACTCGGTAGCACAGATACGCAGTATTTT
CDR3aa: CASSHALVGLGSTDTQYF

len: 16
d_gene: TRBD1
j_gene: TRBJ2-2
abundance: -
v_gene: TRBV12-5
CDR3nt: TGTGCTAGTTCCTTGGTGACAGGGGAGAGTCCCGGGGAGCTGTTTTTT
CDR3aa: CASSLVTGESPGELFF

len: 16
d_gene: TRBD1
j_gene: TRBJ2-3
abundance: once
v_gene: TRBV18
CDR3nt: TGTGCCAGCACCCCCGGGACAGGTGACTTCACAGATACGCAGTATTTT
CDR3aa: CASTPGTGDFTDTQYF

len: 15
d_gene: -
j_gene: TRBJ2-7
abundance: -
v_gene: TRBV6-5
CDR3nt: TGTGCCAGCAGGCCCTCCGGGACACCTACCTACGAGCAGTACTTC
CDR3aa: CASRPSGTPTYEQYF

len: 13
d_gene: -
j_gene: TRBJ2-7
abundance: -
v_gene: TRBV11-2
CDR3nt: TGTGCCAGCAGCTTAGGCGGATCCTACGAGCAGTACTTC
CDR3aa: CASSLGGSYEQYF

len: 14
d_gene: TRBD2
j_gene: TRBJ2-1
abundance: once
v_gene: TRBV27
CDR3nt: TGTGCCAGCAGCCCCGGACTAGCCGGCAATGAGCAGTTCTTC
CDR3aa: CASSPGLAGNEQFF

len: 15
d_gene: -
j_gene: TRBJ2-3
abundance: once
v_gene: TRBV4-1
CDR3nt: TGCGCCAGCAGCCTCTATTGGCGGGGACCAGATACGCAGTATTTT
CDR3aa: CASSLYWRGPDTQYF

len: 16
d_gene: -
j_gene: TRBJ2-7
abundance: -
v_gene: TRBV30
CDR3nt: TGTGCCTGGAGTGGCCTTTCCGGGACTCCATTTTTGGAGCAGTACTTC
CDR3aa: CAWSGLSGTPFLEQYF

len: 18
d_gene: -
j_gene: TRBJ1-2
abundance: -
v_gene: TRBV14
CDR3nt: TGTGCCAGCAGCCAGACGGCTTGGGAGATCACTCCTAACTATGGCTACACCTTC
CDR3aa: CASSQTAWEITPNYGYTF

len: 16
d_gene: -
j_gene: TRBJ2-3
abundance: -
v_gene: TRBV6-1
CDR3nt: TGTGCCAGCAGTGAAGAGGGGTCATGGGGCACAGATACGCAGTATTTT
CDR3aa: CASSEEGSWGTDTQYF

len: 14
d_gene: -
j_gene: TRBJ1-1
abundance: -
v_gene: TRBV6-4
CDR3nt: TGTGCCAGCAGTGCCCTTGGGCAGGGGACTGAAGCTTTCTTT
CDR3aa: CASSALGQGTEAFF

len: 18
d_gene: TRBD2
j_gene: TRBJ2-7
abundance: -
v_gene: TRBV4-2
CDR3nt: TGTGCCAGCAGCCAACAATCGAAATCTCTTTTACTAGCGGGGGAGCAGTACTTC
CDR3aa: CASSQQSKSLLLAGEQYF

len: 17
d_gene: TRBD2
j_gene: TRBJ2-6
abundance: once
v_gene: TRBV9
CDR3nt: TGTGCCAGCAGCGTGCGGGGGAGGGGTTCTGGGGCCAACGTCCTGACTTTC
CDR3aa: CASSVRGRGSGANVLTF

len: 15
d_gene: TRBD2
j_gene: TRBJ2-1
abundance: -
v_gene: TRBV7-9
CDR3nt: TGTGCCAGCAGCTCTACTAGCGGGGGCCGCAATGAGCAGTTCTTC
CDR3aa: CASSSTSGGRNEQFF

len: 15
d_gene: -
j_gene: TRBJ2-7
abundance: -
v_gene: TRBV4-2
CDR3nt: TGTGCCAGCAGCCAAGATCTGGGGAGAAACAACGAGCAGTACTTC
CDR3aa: CASSQDLGRNNEQYF

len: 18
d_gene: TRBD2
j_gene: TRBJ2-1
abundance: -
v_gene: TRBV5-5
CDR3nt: TGTGCCAGCAGCTTGCTAAGATGGCGAGCGGGAGGAGGGAATGAGCAGTTCTTC
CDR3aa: CASSLLRWRAGGGNEQFF

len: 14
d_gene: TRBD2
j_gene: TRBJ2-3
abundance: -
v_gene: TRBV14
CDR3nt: TGTGCCAGCAGCACTAGCGGGAGGACAGATACGCAGTATTTT
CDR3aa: CASSTSGRTDTQYF

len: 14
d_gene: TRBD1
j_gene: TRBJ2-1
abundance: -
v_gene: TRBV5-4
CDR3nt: TGTGCCAGCAGCCTAAGGACAGGGGGCGATGAGCAGTTCTTC
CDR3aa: CASSLRTGGDEQFF

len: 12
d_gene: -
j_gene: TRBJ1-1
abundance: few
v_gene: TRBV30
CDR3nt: TGTGCCTGGGTGGGCATGAACACTGAAGCTTTCTTT
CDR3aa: CAWVGMNTEAFF

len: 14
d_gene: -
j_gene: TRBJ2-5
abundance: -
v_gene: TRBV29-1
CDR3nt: TGCAGCGTTGGGGCGCCATCGTACCAAGAGACCCAGTACTTC
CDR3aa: CSVGAPSYQETQYF

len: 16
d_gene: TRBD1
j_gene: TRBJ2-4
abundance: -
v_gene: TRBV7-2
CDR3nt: TGTGCCAGCAGCTTTAAACAGGGGGCCCCAAAAAACATTCAGTACTTC
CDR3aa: CASSFKQGAPKNIQYF

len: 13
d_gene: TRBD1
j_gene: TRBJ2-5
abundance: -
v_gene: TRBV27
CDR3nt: TGTGCCAGCAGAGACAGGGGGGAAGAGACCCAGTACTTC
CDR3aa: CASRDRGEETQYF

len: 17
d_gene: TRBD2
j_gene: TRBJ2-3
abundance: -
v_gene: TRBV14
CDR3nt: TGTGCCAGCAGCCAAGTAGATACTAGCGGGAGTACAGATACGCAGTATTTT
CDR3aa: CASSQVDTSGSTDTQYF

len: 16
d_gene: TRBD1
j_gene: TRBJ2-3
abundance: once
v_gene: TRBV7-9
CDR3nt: TGTGCCAGCAGCTCACCCGGGACAGGGGGCACAGATACGCAGTATTTT
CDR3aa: CASSSPGTGGTDTQYF

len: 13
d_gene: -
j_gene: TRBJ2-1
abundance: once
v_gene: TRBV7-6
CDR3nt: TGTGCCAGCAGCCCCAGCCCCCTCGGCAGACATGTCTTC
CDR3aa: CASSPSPLGRHVF

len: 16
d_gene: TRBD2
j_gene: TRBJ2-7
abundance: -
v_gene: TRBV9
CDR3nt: TGTGCCAGCAGCTCCGGACTAGCGGGAGTCATCCACGAGCAGTACTTC
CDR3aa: CASSSGLAGVIHEQYF

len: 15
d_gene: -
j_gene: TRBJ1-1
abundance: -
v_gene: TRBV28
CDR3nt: TGTGCCAGCAGTTTTGAGGGCGTCATGAACACTGAAGCTTTCTTT
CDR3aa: CASSFEGVMNTEAFF

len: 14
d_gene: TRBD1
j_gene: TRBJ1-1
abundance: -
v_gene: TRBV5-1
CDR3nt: TGCGCCAGCAGCTCGCAACAGGGGGGCCCTGAAGCTTTCTTT
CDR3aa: CASSSQQGGPEAFF

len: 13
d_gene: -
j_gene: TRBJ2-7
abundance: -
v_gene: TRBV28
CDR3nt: TGTGCCAGCAGTATCAGACTGGACTACGAGCAGTACTTC
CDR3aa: CASSIRLDYEQYF

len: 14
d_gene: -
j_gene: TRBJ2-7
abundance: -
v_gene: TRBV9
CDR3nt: TGTGCCAGCAGCGTAGACGGAACATCCTACGAGCAGTACTTC
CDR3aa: CASSVDGTSYEQYF

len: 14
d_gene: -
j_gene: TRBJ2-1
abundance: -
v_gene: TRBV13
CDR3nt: TGTGCCAGCAGCTTAGGCCTAAGGCAGCCCCCGACCATCTTC
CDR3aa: CASSLGLRQPPTIF

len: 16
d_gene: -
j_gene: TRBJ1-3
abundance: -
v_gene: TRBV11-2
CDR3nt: TGTGCCAGCAGCCCCGGGTTTGGTAGCCCTGGAAACACCATATATTTT
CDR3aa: CASSPGFGSPGNTIYF

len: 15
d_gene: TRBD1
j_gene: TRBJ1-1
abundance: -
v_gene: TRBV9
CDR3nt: TGTGCCAGCAGCGGAGGGGACAGGGGGATCGCTGAAGCTTTCTTT
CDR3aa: CASSGGDRGIAEAFF

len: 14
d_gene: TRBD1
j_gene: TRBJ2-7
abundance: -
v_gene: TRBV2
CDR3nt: TGTGCCAGTAGGGTATTGACAGGGTTCTACGAGCAGTACTTC
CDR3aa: CASRVLTGFYEQYF